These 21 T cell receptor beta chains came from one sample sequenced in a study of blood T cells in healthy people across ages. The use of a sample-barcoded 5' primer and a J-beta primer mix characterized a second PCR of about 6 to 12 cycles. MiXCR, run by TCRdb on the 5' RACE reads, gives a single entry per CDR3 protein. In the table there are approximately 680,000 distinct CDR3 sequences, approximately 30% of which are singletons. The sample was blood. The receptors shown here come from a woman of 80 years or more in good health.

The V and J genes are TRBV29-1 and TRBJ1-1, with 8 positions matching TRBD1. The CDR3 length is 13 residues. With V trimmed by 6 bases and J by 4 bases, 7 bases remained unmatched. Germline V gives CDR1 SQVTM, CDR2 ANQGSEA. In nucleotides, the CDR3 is TGCAGCGTCGATGGACAGGGCTGCACTGAAGCTTTCTTT. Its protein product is CSVDGQGCTEAFF. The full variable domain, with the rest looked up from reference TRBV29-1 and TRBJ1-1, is SAVISQKPSRDICQRGTSLTIQCQVDSQVTMMFWYRQQPGQSLTLIATANQGSEATYESGFVIDKFPISRPNLTFSTLTVSNMSPEDSSIYLCSVDGQGCTEAFFGQGTRLTVV.

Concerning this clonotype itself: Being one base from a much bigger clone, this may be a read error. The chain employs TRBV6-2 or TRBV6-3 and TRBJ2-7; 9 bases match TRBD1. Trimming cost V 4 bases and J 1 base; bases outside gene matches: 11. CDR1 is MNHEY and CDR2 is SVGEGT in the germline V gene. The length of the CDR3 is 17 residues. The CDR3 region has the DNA TGTGCCAGCAGTTGTGCCGGATGGACAGGGGAATCCTACGAGCAGTACTTC. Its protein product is CASSCAGWTGESYEQYF.

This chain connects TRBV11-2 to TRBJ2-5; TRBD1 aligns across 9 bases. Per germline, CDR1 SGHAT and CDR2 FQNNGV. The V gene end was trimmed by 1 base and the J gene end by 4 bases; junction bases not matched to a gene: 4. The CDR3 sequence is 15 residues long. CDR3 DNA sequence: TGTGCCAGCAGCTTAGTTACAGGGGGCAGAGAGACCCAGTACTTC. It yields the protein CASSLVTGGRETQYF.

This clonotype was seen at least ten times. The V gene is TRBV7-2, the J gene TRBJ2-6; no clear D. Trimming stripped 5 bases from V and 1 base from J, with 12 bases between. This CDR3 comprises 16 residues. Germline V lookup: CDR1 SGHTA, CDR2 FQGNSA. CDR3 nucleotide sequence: TGTGCCAGCAGCCCGAGTGTAGGTTCTGGGGCCAACGTCCTGACTTTC. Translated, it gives CASSPSVGSGANVLTF.

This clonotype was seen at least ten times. The CDR3 reads CASSLGTGLLTDTQYF. The CDR3 coding sequence is TGTGCCAGCAGTTTAGGGACAGGCTTGTTGACAGATACGCAGTATTTT. The chain uses TRBV12-3 or TRBV12-4 and TRBJ2-3, with 7 bases lining up with TRBD1. The CDR3 contains 16 residues. J lost 3 bases, V lost 1 base, and 7 bases had no gene match.

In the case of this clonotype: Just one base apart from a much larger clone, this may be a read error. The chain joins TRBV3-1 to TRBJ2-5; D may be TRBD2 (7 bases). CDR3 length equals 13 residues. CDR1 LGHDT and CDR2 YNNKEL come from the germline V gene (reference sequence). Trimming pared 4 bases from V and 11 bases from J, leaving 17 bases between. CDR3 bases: TGTGCCAGCAGCCGATGGGGGGGCGATGAGCAGTACTTC. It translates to CASSRWGGDEQYF.

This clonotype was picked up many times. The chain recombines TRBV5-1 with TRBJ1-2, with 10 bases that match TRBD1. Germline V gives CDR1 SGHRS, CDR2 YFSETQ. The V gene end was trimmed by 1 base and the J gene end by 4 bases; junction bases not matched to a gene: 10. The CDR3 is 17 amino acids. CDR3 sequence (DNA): TGCGCCAGCAGCTTGTCCGGGACAGGGGTTACCGGCTATGGCTACACCTTC. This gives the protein CASSLSGTGVTGYGYTF.

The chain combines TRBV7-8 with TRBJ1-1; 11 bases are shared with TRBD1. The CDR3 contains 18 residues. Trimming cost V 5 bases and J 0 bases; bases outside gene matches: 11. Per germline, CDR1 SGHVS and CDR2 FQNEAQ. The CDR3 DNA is TGTGCCAGCAGCAAGACCCGGGACAGGGGGTTTTTGAACACTGAAGCTTTCTTT. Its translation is CASSKTRDRGFLNTEAFF.

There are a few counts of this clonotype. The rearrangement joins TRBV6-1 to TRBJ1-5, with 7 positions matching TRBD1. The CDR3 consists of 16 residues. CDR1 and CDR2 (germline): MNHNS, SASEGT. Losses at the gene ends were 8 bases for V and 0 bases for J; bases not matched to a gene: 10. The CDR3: CASRQGTFYSNQPQHF. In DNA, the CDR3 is TGTGCCAGCCGACAGGGCACGTTCTATAGCAATCAGCCCCAGCATTTT.

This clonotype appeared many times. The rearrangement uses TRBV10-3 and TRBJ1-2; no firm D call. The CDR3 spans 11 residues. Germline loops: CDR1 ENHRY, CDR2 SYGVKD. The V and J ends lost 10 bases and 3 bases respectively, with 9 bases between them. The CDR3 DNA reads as TGTGCCAGAGGTGATGACTATGGCTACACCTTC. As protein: CARGDDYGYTF.

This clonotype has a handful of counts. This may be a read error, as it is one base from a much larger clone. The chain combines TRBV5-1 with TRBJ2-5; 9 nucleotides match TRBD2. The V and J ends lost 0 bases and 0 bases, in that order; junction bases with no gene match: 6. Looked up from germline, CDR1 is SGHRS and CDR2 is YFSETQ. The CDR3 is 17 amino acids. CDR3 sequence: CASSLAASGEYQETQYF. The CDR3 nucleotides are TGCGCCAGCAGCTTGGCGGCTAGCGGGGAGTACCAAGAGACCCAGTACTTC. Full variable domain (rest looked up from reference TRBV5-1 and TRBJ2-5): KAGVTQTPRYLIKTRGQQVTLSCSPISGHRSVSWYQQTPGQGLQFLFEYFSETQRNKGNFPGRFSGRQFSNSRSEMNVSTLELGDSALYLCASSLAASGEYQETQYFGPGTRLLVL.

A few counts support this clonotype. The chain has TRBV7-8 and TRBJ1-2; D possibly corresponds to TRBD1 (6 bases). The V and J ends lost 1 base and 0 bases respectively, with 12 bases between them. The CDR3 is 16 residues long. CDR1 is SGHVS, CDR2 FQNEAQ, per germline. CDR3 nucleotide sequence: TGTGCCAGCAGCTTAGGGAGGGACATTGCTAACTATGGCTACACCTTC. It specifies CASSLGRDIANYGYTF.

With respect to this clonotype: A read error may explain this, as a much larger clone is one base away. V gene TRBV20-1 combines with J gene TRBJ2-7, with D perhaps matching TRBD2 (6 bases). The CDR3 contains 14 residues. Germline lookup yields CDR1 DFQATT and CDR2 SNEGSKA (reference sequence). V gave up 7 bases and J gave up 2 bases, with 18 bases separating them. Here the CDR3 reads CSVSVDTGAYEQYF. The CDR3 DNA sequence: TGCAGTGTTAGTGTAGACACGGGGGCCTACGAGCAGTACTTC.

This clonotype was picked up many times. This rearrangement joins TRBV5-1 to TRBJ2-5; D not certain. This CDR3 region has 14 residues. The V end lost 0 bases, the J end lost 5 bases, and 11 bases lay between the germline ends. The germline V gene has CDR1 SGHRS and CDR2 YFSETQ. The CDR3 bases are TGCGCCAGCAGCTTGGGTCAGGCTATTGAGACCCAGTACTTC. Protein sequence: CASSLGQAIETQYF.

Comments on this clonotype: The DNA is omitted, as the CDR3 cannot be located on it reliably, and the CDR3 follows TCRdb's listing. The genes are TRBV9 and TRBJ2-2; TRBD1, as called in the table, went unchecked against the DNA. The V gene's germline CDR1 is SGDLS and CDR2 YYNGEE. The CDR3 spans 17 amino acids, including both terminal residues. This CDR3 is CAGSVGQGTFSTGERFF.

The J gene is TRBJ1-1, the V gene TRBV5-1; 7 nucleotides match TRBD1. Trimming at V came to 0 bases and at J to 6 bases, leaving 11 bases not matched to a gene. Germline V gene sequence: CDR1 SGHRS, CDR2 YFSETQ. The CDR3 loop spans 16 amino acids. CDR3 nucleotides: TGCGCCAGCAGCTTGGGCCCAAGCAGGGGGGACGCTGAAGCTTTCTTT. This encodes CASSLGPSRGDAEAFF.

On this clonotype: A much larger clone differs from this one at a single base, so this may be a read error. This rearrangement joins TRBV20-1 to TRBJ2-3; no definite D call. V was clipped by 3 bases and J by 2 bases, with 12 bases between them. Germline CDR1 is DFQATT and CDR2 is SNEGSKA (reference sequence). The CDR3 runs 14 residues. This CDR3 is CSASRPIPTDTQYF. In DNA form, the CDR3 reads TGCAGTGCTAGCAGACCCATTCCCACAGATACGCAGTATTTT.

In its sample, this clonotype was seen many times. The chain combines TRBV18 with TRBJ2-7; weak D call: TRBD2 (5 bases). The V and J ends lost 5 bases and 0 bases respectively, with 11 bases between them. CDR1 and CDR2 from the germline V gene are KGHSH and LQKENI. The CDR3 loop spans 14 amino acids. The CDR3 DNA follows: TGTGCCAGCTCAGTGGAGGCAGCCTCCTACGAGCAGTACTTC. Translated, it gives CASSVEAASYEQYF.

The CDR3 bases are TGTGCCAGCAGCTTAGTGGACGGGGGGGCTTATGAGCAGTTCTTC. This codes for CASSLVDGGAYEQFF. The chain recombines TRBV7-2 with TRBJ2-1; 8 bases fit TRBD2. CDR3 length: 15 amino acids. V trimming: 1 base; J trimming: 8 bases; junction bases outside the gene matches: 7. Germline V lookup: CDR1 SGHTA, CDR2 FQGNSA.

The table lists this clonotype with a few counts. CDR3 bases: TGTGCCAGTAGTACTAAACCAGGGATGACCACTGAAGCTTTCTTT. As protein: CASSTKPGMTTEAFF. V usage is TRBV19 and J usage is TRBJ1-1, with a possible D match to TRBD1 (5 bases). Deletions cut 4 bases from V and 4 bases from J, with 16 bases between. Looked up from germline, CDR1 is LNHDA and CDR2 is SQIVND (reference sequence). CDR3 length equals 15 residues.

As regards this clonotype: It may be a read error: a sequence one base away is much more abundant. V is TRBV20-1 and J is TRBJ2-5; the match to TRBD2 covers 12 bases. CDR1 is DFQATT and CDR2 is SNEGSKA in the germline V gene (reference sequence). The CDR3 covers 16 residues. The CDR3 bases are TGCAGTGCTAGAGTGCTAGCGGGGGGGCAGCAAGAGGCCCAGTACTTC. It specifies CSARVLAGGQQEAQYF.